A selection of T cell receptor beta chains follows, all from one sample in a study of T cell responses to AZD1222 COVID-19 vaccine. Using immunoSEQ multiplex PCR, the repertoire was profiled, and TCRdb retains in-frame clones only, with some absent. The data contain about 140,000 clones, 92% of them singletons. The specimen was peripheral blood, collected on day 0 of AZD1222 vaccination. Receptors were obtained from an adult in good health. Both conserved end residues are part of each CDR3. A D gene is named only where the DNA matches it firmly.

.	TRBV2	TRBJ2-3	CASGVGVLTDTQYF	TGTGCCAGCGGGGTAGGCGTACTCACAGATACGCAGTATTTT
.	TRBV20-1	TRBJ1-2	CSGADNYGYTF	TGCAGTGGGGCGGATAACTATGGCTACACCTTC
TRBD1	TRBV19	TRBJ1-5	CASSRDRTYSNQPQHF	TGTGCCAGTAGTAGGGACAGGACATATAGCAATCAGCCCCAGCATTTT
.	TRBV7-2	TRBJ1-4	CASSLRAGALNEKLFF	TGTGCCAGCAGCTTACGGGCAGGGGCCCTGAATGAAAAACTGTTTTTT
.	TRBV5-6	TRBJ2-7	CASSQAIGPVSSYEQYF	TGTGCCAGCAGCCAAGCGATCGGGCCGGTAAGCTCCTACGAGCAGTACTTC
.	TRBV27	TRBJ1-5	CASSLENGQPQHF	TGTGCCAGCAGTTTAGAAAACGGCCAGCCCCAGCATTTT
.	TRBV19	TRBJ2-7	CASSTQTGTEQYF	TGTGCCAGTAGTACCCAGACAGGAACCGAGCAGTACTTC
.	TRBV18	TRBJ1-5	CASSPTRSGQPQHF	TGTGCCAGCTCACCAACACGGTCCGGTCAGCCCCAGCATTTT
.	TRBV5-1	TRBJ1-1	CASSGAQANTEAFF	TGCGCCAGCAGCGGCGCACAGGCGAACACTGAAGCTTTCTTT
TRBD2	TRBV7-2	TRBJ2-1	CASSPGLAAYNEQFF	TGTGCCAGCAGCCCGGGACTAGCGGCTTACAATGAGCAGTTCTTC
.	TRBV7-9	TRBJ1-2	CASSRTGANYGYTF	TGTGCCAGCAGCCGGACCGGAGCTAACTATGGCTACACCTTC
.	TRBV27	TRBJ1-5	CASSLQGNQPQHF	TGTGCCAGCAGTTTACAGGGAAATCAGCCCCAGCATTTT
.	TRBV7-6	TRBJ1-5	CASSVGTNNQPQHF	TGTGCCAGCAGCGTTGGGACAAACAATCAGCCCCAGCATTTT
.	TRBV6-5	TRBJ1-3	CASSPTEFPGNTIYF	TGTGCCAGCAGTCCCACAGAATTTCCTGGAAACACCATATATTTT
.	TRBV28	TRBJ2-4	CASSLGGSRDIQYF	TGTGCCAGCAGTTTGGGGGGTAGCAGAGACATTCAGTACTTC
.	TRBV18	TRBJ2-7	CASSPNSLQNEQYF	TGTGCCAGCTCACCAAACAGCTTACAAAACGAGCAGTACTTC